The TCR beta chain described here comes from a study of T cells after yellow fever vaccination (dated by TCRdb to between 2018 and 2020). Describing the broader study: Libraries from fractions with low cell numbers were prepared with the SMART-Seq v4 Ultra Low Input RNA kit. Two healthy male donors, one aged 18 to 30 and one aged 30 to 39 years, were included in the cohort. Blood was drawn at multiple timepoints before and after primary and secondary immunization, with bulk PBMC replicates and cell subsets isolated. To follow T-cell clones before and after both primary and booster YFV17D yellow fever vaccination, bulk TCR alpha and beta repertoires underwent longitudinal sequencing. Summary of the overall study and its limitations: After the booster, most of the clones that had expanded following primary vaccination were detected again (almost 98% of CD4 and roughly 90% of CD8), which suggests that memory was broadly maintained. The study included only a couple of donors, which limits how far the findings can be generalized. A small fraction of clonotypes appeared in both the CD4 and CD8 compartments, likely as a result of convergent recombination. Computational filtering was needed because FACS-sorted repertoires could contain abundant contaminating clonotypes from the bulk population. Compared with the primary T-cell response, the secondary T-cell response was faster but weaker, reaching its peak on day 5 rather than on day 15.

Including the terminal cysteine and phenylalanine, the CDR3 comprises 16 residues. The DNA shown is the 48-base CDR3, in frame from base 1. At the junction V is shortened by 3 bases and J by 9 bases, with 21 bases in between. CDR1 LGHNT and CDR2 FRNRAP are derived from the germline V gene. This clonotype came up many times. What this receptor recognizes is not known. No base qualities exist here, and no much larger clone lies one base off it. These reads were obtained on an Illumina NovaSeq 6000. TCR cDNA was made using 5'RACE template switching, a step that added a universal primer site and unique molecular identifiers. Priming of cDNA synthesis was performed from both the TCR alpha and TCR beta constant segments. Two PCR steps were used to amplify libraries, with sample barcodes and sequencing adapters being added in the second step. Sequencing of the libraries was done on either Illumina HiSeq 2500 (2x100 bp) or NovaSeq (2x150 bp). Concerning the study's data processing: Demultiplexing of reads and collapsing into UMI consensus sequences were performed with MIGEC, and V(D)J alignment was carried out with MiXCR. Vaccine-responding clonotypes were identified with edgeR using replicate PBMC samples, with FDR below 0.01 and a log2 fold change above 5 up to day 15 being required. Each bulk clonotype received a CD4 or CD8 identity based on whether the sequenced CD4 or CD8 repertoire contained that clonotype at higher abundance. Through fastp at Q25 and MiXCR, TCRdb rebuilt clones from the public reads, retaining in-frame beta chains. When rows share a CDR3 protein, they turn into one entry using the most common DNA and genes. TCRdb, not the authors, supplied the V and J calls. Present in this sample are around 300,000 distinct CDR3 sequences, approximately 4% of which were seen just once. The ten largest clones add up to approximately 20% of the sample.

The treatment or condition label here, explained by the study, means: live attenuated yellow fever vaccine strain. At each blood-draw timepoint, two biological replicates of bulk PBMCs were collected. PBMCs were isolated from peripheral blood using a standard Ficoll-Paque protocol. TriZol was used to extract RNA from bulk PBMCs, CD4 and CD8 fractions, and dextramer-positive and dextramer-negative fractions. The source material was PBMCs, sampled 15 days after the yellow fever booster vaccination. The chain is made from TRBV12-5 and TRBJ1-3; a tentative D call is TRBD1 (6 bases match). This clonotype was obtained from a young man who received the YFV17D yellow fever vaccine. The nucleotide sequence reads TGTGCTAGTGGTTTTATTTTGGGACAAAACTGGTCCACCATATATTTT. Translation gives CASGFILGQNWSTIYF.